The clone carrying this T cell receptor beta chain was found once. What it binds is unknown. The sample belongs to a study of T cells in tuberculosis. Whole-study context: Sequenced TCRs come from CD1B-GMM tetramer-binding T cells.

Some clones are missing from TCRdb's copy, which holds only in-frame ones; the method was immunoSEQ multiplex PCR. Among approximately 35,000 clones listed, under 98% were seen once. The CDR3 totals 15 residues. V gave up 4 bases and J gave up 8 bases, with 17 bases separating them. The germline CDR1 and CDR2 sequences are LNHDA and SQIVND (reference sequence). Study-wide results and limits: Active tuberculosis TCR-alpha repertoires lay closer to GMM-specific TCRs than IGRA-negative controls, suggesting clonal expansion.

The chain is built from TRBV19 and TRBJ1-4; D might be TRBD1 (5 bases). The sequenced sample consisted of PBMCs. The sequence derives from a donor aged 5 to 30 with latent tuberculosis or without tuberculosis infection. CDR3 sequence (DNA): TGTGCCAGTAGTACCGGGACTTCCTCTTGGGAAAAACTGTTTTTT. This gives the protein CASSTGTSSWEKLFF. The whole variable domain, remainder taken from reference TRBV19 and TRBJ1-4, is DGGITQSPKYLFRKEGQNVTLSCEQNLNHDAMYWYRQDPGQGLRLIYYSQIVNDFQKGDIAEGYSVSREKKESFPLTVTSAQKNPTAFYLCASSTGTSSWEKLFFGSGTQLSVL.